This T cell receptor beta chain emerged from a study of T cells in localized non-small cell lung cancer. Clones were sequenced by immunoSEQ multiplex PCR, and TCRdb holds only the in-frame ones, with some missing. The sample records 20,000 to 25,000 clones, roughly nine tenths being singletons. On this clone itself: Antigen: not known.

Study-level findings and limits: Uninvolved adjacent lung had the highest recorded T cell clonality, with tumor below it.

Germline lookup yields CDR1 SGHNT and CDR2 YENEEA. The length of the CDR3 is 14 residues. V was trimmed by 1 base and J by 3 bases, leaving 9 bases between them. The specimen was PBMCs, collected before any cancer treatment. The receptor comes from a man aged 40 to 69 with stage II squamous cell lung carcinoma. The chain employs TRBV11-3 and TRBJ1-1; D ambiguous. In DNA form, the CDR3 reads TGTGCCAGCAGCTTAGGTACAGATTACACTGAAGCTTTCTTT. Residues: CASSLGTDYTEAFF.